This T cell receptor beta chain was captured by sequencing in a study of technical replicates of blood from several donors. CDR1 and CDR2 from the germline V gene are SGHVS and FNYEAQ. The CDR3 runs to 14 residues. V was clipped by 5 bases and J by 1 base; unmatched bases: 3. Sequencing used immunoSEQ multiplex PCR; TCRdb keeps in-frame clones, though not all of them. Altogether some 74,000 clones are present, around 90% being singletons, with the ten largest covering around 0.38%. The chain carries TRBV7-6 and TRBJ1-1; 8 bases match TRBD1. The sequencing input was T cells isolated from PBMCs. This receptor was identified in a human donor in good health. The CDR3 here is CASSRGQENTEAFF. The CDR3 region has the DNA TGTGCCAGCAGCAGGGGACAGGAGAACACTGAAGCTTTCTTT.